Listed below are T cell receptor beta chains from one sample, sequenced in a study of read filtering for tumor transcriptome and immune sequencing. A single record per CDR3 protein comes from TCRdb applying MiXCR to the reads. The sample carries 85,000 to 100,000 distinct CDR3 sequences, roughly 21% recorded once. Sequencing was done on a sample of a population of CD138-negative cells sorted from bone marrow. The source of these receptors is a donor aged 40 or older with multiple myeloma. The CDR3 runs from the conserved cysteine through the conserved F or W. The D gene is left open where the match is weak. Only part of the rows carry a size: once, few, many, or a class if the clone is expanded.

abundance	d_gene	j_gene	v_gene	CDR3nt	CDR3aa
NA	NA	TRBJ1-5	TRBV28	TGTGCCAGCAGTTTATCCGGTTCGAACAATCAGCCCCAGCATTTT	CASSLSGSNNQPQHF
many	TRBD2	TRBJ2-7	TRBV29-1	TGCAGCGTCGGGCGGCGGGGGGCCACCGAAGGAGAGCAGTACTTC	CSVGRRGATEGEQYF
NA	NA	TRBJ2-3	TRBV2	TGTGCCAGCAGTGGAGCCCCCTTGGAAGGAGATACGCAGTATTTT	CASSGAPLEGDTQYF
many	TRBD2	TRBJ2-5	TRBV28	TGTGCCAGCAGTTTGTCCCAGATGAAGCGGGGACAAGAGACCCAGTACTTC	CASSLSQMKRGQETQYF
many	NA	TRBJ2-5	TRBV12-3/TRBV12-4	TGTGCCAGCACTGGGGGGATCGGGACCCAGTACTTC	CASTGGIGTQYF
many	TRBD2	TRBJ2-1	TRBV4-1	TGCGCCAGCAGCCAGTTAGCGGGGGGTTACAATGAGCAGTTCTTC	CASSQLAGGYNEQFF
few	NA	TRBJ1-4	TRBV4-1	TGCGCCAGCAGCCAAGGGGGGGAAAAACTGTTTTTT	CASSQGGEKLFF
NA	NA	TRBJ2-1	TRBV14	TGTGCCAGCAGCCAGACCGGCCGTGCAGGGTATGGGCAGTTCTTC	CASSQTGRAGYGQFF
many	NA	TRBJ2-1	TRBV2	TGTGCCAGCAAATTAGTCTCGGGGAACTACAATGAGCAGTTCTTC	CASKLVSGNYNEQFF
many	TRBD2	TRBJ2-1	TRBV2	TGTGCCAGCAGTGAATTCCCTAGCGGACCTTACAATGAGCAGTTCTTC	CASSEFPSGPYNEQFF
many	NA	TRBJ2-5	TRBV5-1	TGCGCCAGCAGCTTGGGTCAGTGGGTAGAGACCCAGTACTTC	CASSLGQWVETQYF
many	NA	TRBJ2-1	TRBV3-1	TGTGCCAGCAGCCAGTCGGGACCCCCCCAGCAGTTCTTC	CASSQSGPPQQFF
NA	NA	TRBJ1-2	TRBV18	TGTGCCAGCTCCCAAAACGGACAACCCTATGGCTACACCTTC	CASSQNGQPYGYTF
many	NA	TRBJ2-5	TRBV19	TGTGCCAGTAGTATAGGGGGGGAAGAGACCCAGTACTTC	CASSIGGEETQYF
many	NA	TRBJ2-2	TRBV2	TGTGCCGTAGAGGCCCGGGACTTTGTGACCGGGGAGCTGTTTTTT	CAVEARDFVTGELFF
many	TRBD1	TRBJ2-1	TRBV7-2	TGTGCCAGCAGCTTAGAGGACAGGGGCTATTCATTTTACAATGAGCAGTTCTTC	CASSLEDRGYSFYNEQFF
many	NA	TRBJ2-5	TRBV2	TGTGCCAGCAGCGGGGTGGAGACCCAGTACTTC	CASSGVETQYF
NA	NA	TRBJ2-3	TRBV7-2	TGTGCCAGCAGCTCACGCCGCCACACAGATACGCGGGATTTT	CASSSRRHTDTRDF
many	TRBD2	TRBJ2-7	TRBV29-1	TGCAGCGTCCGCGGGGGAAGCTCCTACGAGCAGTACTTC	CSVRGGSSYEQYF
many	NA	TRBJ2-7	TRBV7-2	TGTGCCAGCAGCTTATATGCCGGCGAGCAGTACTTC	CASSLYAGEQYF
NA	NA	TRBJ1-2	TRBV5-6	TGTGCCAGCAGCTTTATTGGGGAGGCCATCTATGGCTACACCTTC	CASSFIGEAIYGYTF
many	NA	TRBJ1-5	TRBV28	TGTGCCAGCACCCAAAGAGCGTTTTCGGGAGAGAATCAGCCCCAGCATTTT	CASTQRAFSGENQPQHF
few	NA	TRBJ1-5	TRBV28	TGTGCCAGCAGTTTTCTAACCTATAGCAATCAGCCCCAGCATTTT	CASSFLTYSNQPQHF
NA	TRBD2	TRBJ2-5	TRBV6-1	TGTGCCAGCAGTGAACTAGCGGGGGGGCCAGAGACCCAGTACTTC	CASSELAGGPETQYF
many	NA	TRBJ2-3	TRBV29-1	TGCAGCGTTTCCGACAGGACTAGCACAGATACGCAGTATTTT	CSVSDRTSTDTQYF
many	NA	TRBJ2-3	TRBV7-6	TGTGCCAGCAGCTTAGGAAGGGGCTTCCAGATTTCCACAGATACGCAGTATTTT	CASSLGRGFQISTDTQYF
few	NA	TRBJ1-5	TRBV6-6	TGTGCCAGCAGTTACTCGGGCGGGGGAAGCAATCAGCCCCAGCATTTT	CASSYSGGGSNQPQHF
many	NA	TRBJ1-1	TRBV20-1	TGCAGTGCTCCGGGGACGTTGAACACTGAAGCTTTCTTT	CSAPGTLNTEAFF
many	TRBD2	TRBJ2-7	TRBV28	TGTGCCAGCATTACCGGGACGCGGGAGGCCTACGAGCAGTACTTC	CASITGTREAYEQYF
NA	NA	TRBJ1-2	TRBV20-1	TGCAGTGCTAGTTCCCGGGCGAGCTATGGCTACACCTTC	CSASSRASYGYTF
few	NA	TRBJ1-3	TRBV7-3	TGTGCCAGCAGCTTAAACAGCCACTCTGGAAACACCATATATTTT	CASSLNSHSGNTIYF
NA	TRBD2	TRBJ2-1	TRBV27	TGTGCCAGCAGTTTATTTGGGCTAGCGGACTCCTACAATGAGCAGTTCTTC	CASSLFGLADSYNEQFF
many	NA	TRBJ2-7	TRBV3-1	TGTGCCAGCAGAAGGTCGGGGGTCGAGCAGTACTTC	CASRRSGVEQYF
few	NA	TRBJ1-1	TRBV6-5	TGTGCCAGCAGACCCGCGGCGGAACGGACGGGAATCTTT	CASRPAAERTGIF
many	NA	TRBJ2-6	TRBV12-3/TRBV12-4	TGTGCCAGCAGGGCTTCTGGGGCCAACGTCCTGACTTTC	CASRASGANVLTF
many	TRBD1	TRBJ1-1	TRBV29-1	TGCAGCGTTGATCCAGAGACAGGGACGTTTGACACTGAAGCTTTCTTT	CSVDPETGTFDTEAFF
many	NA	TRBJ2-1	TRBV2	TGTGCCAGCAGTGGAACACAGGGAAATGAGCAGTTCTTC	CASSGTQGNEQFF
many	NA	TRBJ1-1	TRBV20-1	TGCAGTGCTAGGGGTGTGAACACTGAAGCTTTCTTT	CSARGVNTEAFF
few	NA	TRBJ2-7	TRBV4-1	TGCGCCAGCAGCCAAGGTTTTGTAGGAACAGGGCATGACTACGAGCAGTACTTC	CASSQGFVGTGHDYEQYF
many	TRBD1	TRBJ2-3	TRBV12-3/TRBV12-4	TGTGCCAGCAGTTCAGGGACAGGGCTCACAGATACGCAGTATTTT	CASSSGTGLTDTQYF
NA	NA	TRBJ1-6	TRBV9	TGTGCCAGCAGCGTAGCGCTGGGGGGAAATTCACCCCTCCACTTT	CASSVALGGNSPLHF
NA	NA	TRBJ1-3	TRBV6-1	TGTGCCAGCAGTGAAGGTCCCTCTGGAAACACCACATATTTT	CASSEGPSGNTTYF
many	NA	TRBJ2-3	TRBV5-6	TGTGCCAGCAGCCGTATGGTGTCAGGGGCAGATACGCAGTATTTT	CASSRMVSGADTQYF
many	NA	TRBJ1-1	TRBV5-1	TGCGCCAGCAGCTTGGTAGGGGGGGCTCAAGGAGCTTTCTTT	CASSLVGGAQGAFF
few	NA	TRBJ1-6	TRBV19	TGTGCCAGTAGCAAAACAGGATCTCCGAGCTCCTATAATTCACCCCTCCACTTT	CASSKTGSPSSYNSPLHF
few	TRBD1	TRBJ2-3	TRBV29-1	TGCAGCGTTGACGACAGGGGGCTTGGCACAGATACGCAGTATTTT	CSVDDRGLGTDTQYF
many	NA	TRBJ2-7	TRBV18	TGTGCCAGCTCACCAAATCCGGGGTCCTACGAGCAGTACTTC	CASSPNPGSYEQYF
many	NA	TRBJ1-1	TRBV15	TGTGCCACCAGCAATCAGGGTTTTTCTGAAGCTTTCTTT	CATSNQGFSEAFF
many	NA	TRBJ2-7	TRBV7-6	TGTGCCAGCAGCTTATCTGGGGGCCCCTACGAGCAGTACTTC	CASSLSGGPYEQYF
many	NA	TRBJ2-1	TRBV7-3	TGTGCCAGCAGCTTAAACGGACTCGACAATGAGCAGTTCTTC	CASSLNGLDNEQFF
NA	TRBD1	TRBJ1-2	TRBV20-1	TGCAGTGCCTTCTCAGGACAGGTCGGCACCTTC	CSAFSGQVGTF
few	NA	TRBJ2-7	TRBV7-2	TGTGCCAGCAGCCCGCCGGAGGGACCCCTCTCCTACGAGCAGTACTTC	CASSPPEGPLSYEQYF
many	NA	TRBJ1-1	TRBV20-1	TGCAGTGCTTTCGGAGACACTGAAGCTTTCTTT	CSAFGDTEAFF
many	TRBD1	TRBJ2-1	TRBV7-9	TGTGCCAGCAGCTTCATCCAGGGGGACCATGAGCAGTTCTTC	CASSFIQGDHEQFF